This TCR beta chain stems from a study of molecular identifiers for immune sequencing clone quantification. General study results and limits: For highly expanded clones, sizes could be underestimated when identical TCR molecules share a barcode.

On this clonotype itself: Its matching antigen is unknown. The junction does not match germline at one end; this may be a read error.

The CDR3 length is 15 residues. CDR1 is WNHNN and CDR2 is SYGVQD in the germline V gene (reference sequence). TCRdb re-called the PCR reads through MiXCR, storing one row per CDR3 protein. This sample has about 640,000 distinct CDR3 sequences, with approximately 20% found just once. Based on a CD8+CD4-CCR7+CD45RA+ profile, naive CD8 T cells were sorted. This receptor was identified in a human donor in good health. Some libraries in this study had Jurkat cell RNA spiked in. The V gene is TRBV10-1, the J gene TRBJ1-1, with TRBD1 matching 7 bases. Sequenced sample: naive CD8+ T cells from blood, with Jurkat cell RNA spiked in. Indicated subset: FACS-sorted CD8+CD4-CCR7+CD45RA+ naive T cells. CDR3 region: CTSSEHRDSFTEAFF. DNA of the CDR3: TGCACCAGCAGTGAGCACCGGGACAGTTTCACTGAAGCTTTCTTT.